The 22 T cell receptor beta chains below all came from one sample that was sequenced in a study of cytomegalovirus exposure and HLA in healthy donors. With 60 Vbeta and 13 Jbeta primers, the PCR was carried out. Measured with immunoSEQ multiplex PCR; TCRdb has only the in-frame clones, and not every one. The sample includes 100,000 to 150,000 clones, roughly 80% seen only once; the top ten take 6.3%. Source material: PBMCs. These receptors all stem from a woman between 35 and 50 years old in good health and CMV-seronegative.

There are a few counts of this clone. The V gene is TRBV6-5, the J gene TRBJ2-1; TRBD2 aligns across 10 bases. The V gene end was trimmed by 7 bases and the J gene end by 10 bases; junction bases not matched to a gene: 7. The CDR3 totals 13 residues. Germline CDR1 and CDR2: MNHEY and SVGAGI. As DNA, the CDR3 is TGTGCCAGCACTGCTAGCGGGAGAAGGGAGCAGTTCTTC. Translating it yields CASTASGRREQFF.

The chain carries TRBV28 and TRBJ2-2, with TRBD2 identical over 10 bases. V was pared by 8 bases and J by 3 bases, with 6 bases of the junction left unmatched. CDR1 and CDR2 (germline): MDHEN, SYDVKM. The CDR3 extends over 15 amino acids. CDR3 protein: CASAHLAGDTGELFF. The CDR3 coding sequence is TGTGCCAGCGCGCACCTAGCGGGAGACACCGGGGAGCTGTTTTTT.

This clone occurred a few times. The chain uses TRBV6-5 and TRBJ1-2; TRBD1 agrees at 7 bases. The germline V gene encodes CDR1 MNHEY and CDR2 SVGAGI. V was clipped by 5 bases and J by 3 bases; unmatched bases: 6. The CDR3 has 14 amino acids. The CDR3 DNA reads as TGTGCCAGCAGTCCCGGACAGGTCTACTATGGCTACACCTTC. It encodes CASSPGQVYYGYTF.

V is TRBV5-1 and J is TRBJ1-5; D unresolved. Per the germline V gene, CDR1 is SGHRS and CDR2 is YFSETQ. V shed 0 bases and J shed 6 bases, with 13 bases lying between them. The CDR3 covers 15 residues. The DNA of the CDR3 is TGCGCCAGCAGCTTGGAGGCGGGGAAAGGTCAGCCCCAGCATTTT. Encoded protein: CASSLEAGKGQPQHF. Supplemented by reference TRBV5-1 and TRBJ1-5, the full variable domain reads KAGVTQTPRYLIKTRGQQVTLSCSPISGHRSVSWYQQTPGQGLQFLFEYFSETQRNKGNFPGRFSGRQFSNSRSEMNVSTLELGDSALYLCASSLEAGKGQPQHFGDGTRLSIL.

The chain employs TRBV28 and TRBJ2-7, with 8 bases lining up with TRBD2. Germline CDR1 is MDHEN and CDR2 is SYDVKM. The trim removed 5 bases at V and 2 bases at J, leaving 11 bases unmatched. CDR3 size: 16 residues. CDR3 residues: CASSPGGAGVTYEQYF. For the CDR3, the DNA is TGTGCCAGCAGTCCCGGGGGAGCGGGAGTAACCTACGAGCAGTACTTC.

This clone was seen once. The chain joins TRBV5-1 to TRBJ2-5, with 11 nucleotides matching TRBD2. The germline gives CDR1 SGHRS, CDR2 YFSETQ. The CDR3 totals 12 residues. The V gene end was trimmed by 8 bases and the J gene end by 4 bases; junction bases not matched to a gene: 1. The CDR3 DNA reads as TGCGCCAGTGGGACTAGCGGAGAGACCCAGTACTTC. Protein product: CASGTSGETQYF.

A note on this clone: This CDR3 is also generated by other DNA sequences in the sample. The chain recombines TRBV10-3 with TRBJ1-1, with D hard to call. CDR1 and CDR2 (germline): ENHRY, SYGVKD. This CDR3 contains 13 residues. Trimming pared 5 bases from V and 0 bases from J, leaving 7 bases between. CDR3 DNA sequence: TGTGCCATCAGTAGAGCGTTGAACACTGAAGCTTTCTTT. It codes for CAISRALNTEAFF.

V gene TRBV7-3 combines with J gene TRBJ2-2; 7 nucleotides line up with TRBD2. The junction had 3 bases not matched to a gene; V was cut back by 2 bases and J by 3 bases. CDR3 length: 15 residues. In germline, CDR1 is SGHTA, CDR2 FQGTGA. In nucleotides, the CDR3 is TGTGCCAGCAGCTTAGCGGGAGAATACACCGGGGAGCTGTTTTTT. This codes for CASSLAGEYTGELFF.

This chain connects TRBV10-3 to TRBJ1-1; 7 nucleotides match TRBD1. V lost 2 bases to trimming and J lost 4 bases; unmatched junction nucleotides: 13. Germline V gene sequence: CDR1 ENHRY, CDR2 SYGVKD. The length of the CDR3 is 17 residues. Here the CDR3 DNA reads TGTGCCATCAGTGAGAGAGGGGGCTCAGGGGTTAGCACTGAAGCTTTCTTT. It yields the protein CAISERGGSGVSTEAFF.

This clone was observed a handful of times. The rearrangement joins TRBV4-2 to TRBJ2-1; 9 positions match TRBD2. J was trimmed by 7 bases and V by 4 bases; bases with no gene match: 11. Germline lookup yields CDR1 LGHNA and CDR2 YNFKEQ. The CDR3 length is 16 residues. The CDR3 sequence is CASSPWGGRARNEQFF. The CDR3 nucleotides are TGTGCCAGCAGCCCCTGGGGCGGGAGGGCCCGTAATGAGCAGTTCTTC.

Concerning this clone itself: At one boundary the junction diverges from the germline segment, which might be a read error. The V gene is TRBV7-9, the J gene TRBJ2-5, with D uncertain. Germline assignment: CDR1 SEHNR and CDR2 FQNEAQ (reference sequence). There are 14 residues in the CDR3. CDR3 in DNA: TGTTCCAGCAGCTTAGGCCTACTCCAAGAGACCCAGTACTTC. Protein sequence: CSSSLGLLQETQYF. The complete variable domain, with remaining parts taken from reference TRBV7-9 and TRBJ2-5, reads DTGVSQNPRHKITKRGQNVTFRCDPISEHNRLYWYRQTLGQGPEFLTYFQNEAQLEKSRLLSDRFSAERPKGSFSTLEIQRTEQGDSAMYLCSSSLGLLQETQYFGPGTRLLVL.

CDR3 bases: TGTGCCAGCAGCTTAGGGACTTCGCAAGAGACCCAGTACTTC. Amino acids: CASSLGTSQETQYF. This chain connects TRBV7-2 to TRBJ2-5, with D possibly matching TRBD2 (5 bases). Per germline, CDR1 SGHTA and CDR2 FQGNSA. CDR3 length equals 14 residues. V was trimmed by 1 base and J by 2 bases, leaving 8 bases between them.

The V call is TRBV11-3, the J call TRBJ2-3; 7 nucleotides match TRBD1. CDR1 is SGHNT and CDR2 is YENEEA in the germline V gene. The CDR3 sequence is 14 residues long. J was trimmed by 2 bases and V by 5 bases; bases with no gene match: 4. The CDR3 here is CASSRQGHTDTQYF. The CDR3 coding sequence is TGTGCCAGCAGCCGACAGGGCCACACAGATACGCAGTATTTT. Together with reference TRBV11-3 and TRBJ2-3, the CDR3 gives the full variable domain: EAGVVQSPRYKIIEKKQPVAFWCNPISGHNTLYWYLQNLGQGPELLIRYENEEAVDDSQLPKDRFSAERLKGVDSTLKIQPAELGDSAVYLCASSRQGHTDTQYFGPGTRLTVL.

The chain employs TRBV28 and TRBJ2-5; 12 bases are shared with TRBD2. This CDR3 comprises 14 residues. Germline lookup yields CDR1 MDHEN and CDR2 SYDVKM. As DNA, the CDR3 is TGTGCGAGCGGGCTAGCGGGAGGGTTGGAGACCCAGTACTTC. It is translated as CASGLAGGLETQYF.

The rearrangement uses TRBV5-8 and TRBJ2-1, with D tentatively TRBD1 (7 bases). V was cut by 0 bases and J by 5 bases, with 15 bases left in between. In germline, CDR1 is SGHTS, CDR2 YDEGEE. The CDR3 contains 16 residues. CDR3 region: CASSLVGRGVDNEQFF. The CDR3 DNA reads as TGTGCCAGCAGCTTGGTAGGCAGGGGGGTGGACAATGAGCAGTTCTTC.

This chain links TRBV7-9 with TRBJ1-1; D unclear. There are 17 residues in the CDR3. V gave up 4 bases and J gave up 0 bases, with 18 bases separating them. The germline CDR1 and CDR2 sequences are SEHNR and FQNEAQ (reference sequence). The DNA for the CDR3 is TGTGCCAGCAGCTCACCTCGGGGAGGCCCAATGAACACTGAAGCTTTCTTT. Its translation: CASSSPRGGPMNTEAFF.

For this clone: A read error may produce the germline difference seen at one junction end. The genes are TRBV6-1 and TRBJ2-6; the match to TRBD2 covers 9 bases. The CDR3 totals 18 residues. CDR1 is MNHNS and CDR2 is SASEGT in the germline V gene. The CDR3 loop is CASSEAAGGPPGANGLTF. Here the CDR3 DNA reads TGTGCCAGCAGTGAAGCGGCGGGAGGGCCTCCGGGGGCCAACGGCCTGACTTTC.

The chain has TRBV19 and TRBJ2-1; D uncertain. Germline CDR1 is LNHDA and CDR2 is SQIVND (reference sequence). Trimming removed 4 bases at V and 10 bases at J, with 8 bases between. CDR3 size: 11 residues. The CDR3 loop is CASSRLREQFF. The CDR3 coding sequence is TGTGCCAGTAGTAGACTTAGGGAGCAGTTCTTC.

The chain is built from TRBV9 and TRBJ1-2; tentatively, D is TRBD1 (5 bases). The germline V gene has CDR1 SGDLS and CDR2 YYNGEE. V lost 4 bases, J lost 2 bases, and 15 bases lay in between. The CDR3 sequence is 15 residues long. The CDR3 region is CASSIRVGLNYGYTF. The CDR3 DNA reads TGTGCCAGCAGCATCAGGGTCGGCCTGAACTATGGCTACACCTTC.

The CDR3 DNA is TGTGCCAGCGGTGTTCCCCTCCAAGCCGACAGGGGCGGGGAGCAGTACTTC. Its translation is CASGVPLQADRGGEQYF. The rearrangement joins TRBV6-1 to TRBJ2-7; 8 nucleotides line up with TRBD1. Per the germline V gene, CDR1 is MNHNS and CDR2 is SASEGT. The length of the CDR3 is 17 residues. V shed 8 bases and J 7 bases; nucleotides not matched to a gene: 22.

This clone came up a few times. CDR3 DNA sequence: TGTGCCACTGGCTCCAGCGGGAGTGGAAATGAGCAGTTCTTC. Protein sequence: CATGSSGSGNEQFF. The chain recombines TRBV15 with TRBJ2-1, with 8 bases fitting TRBD2. After removal of 9 bases from V and 7 bases from J, the junction contained 11 bases not matched to a gene. CDR3 length: 14 amino acids. Germline assignment: CDR1 LNHNV and CDR2 YYDKDF (reference sequence).

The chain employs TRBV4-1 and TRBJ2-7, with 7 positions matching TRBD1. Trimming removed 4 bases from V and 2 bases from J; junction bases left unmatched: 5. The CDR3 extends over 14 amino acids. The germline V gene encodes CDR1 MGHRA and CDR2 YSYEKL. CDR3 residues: CASSPIQGAYEQYF. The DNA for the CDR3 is TGCGCCAGCAGCCCCATCCAGGGGGCCTACGAGCAGTACTTC.